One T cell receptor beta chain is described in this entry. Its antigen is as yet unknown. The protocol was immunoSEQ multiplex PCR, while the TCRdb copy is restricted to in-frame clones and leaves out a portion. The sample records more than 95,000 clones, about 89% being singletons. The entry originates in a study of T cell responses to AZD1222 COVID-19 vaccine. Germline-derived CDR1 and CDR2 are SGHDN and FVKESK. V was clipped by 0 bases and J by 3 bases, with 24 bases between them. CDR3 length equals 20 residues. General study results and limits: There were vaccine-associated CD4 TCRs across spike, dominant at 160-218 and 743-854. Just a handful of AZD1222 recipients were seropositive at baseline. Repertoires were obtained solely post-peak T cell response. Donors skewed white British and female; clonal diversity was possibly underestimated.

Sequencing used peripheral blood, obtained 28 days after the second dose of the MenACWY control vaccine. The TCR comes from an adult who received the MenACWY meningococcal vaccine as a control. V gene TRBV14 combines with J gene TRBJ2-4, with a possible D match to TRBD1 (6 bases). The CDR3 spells CASSQERLFLGGRDKNIQYF. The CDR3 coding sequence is TGTGCCAGCAGCCAAGAGCGCCTCTTTCTTGGGGGCCGTGACAAAAACATTCAGTACTTC.